This is a list of T cell receptor beta chains from one sample in a study of blood T cell repertoires in COVID-19. Libraries were prepared by immunoSEQ multiplex PCR; TCRdb keeps only in-frame clonotypes and omits some of them. Of about 500,000 clones in the sample, roughly nine tenths were seen once. What was sequenced was peripheral blood. Every receptor here comes from a man younger than 35 with COVID-19, enrolled during active disease. The CDR3 runs from the conserved cysteine through the conserved F or W. A D gene is named only where the DNA matches it firmly. Only some rows state a clone size, as once, few, many or a class for expanded clones.

j_call,v_call,clone_size,cdr3_length,d_call,cdr3_nt,cdr3_aa
TRBJ2-7,TRBV7-9,NA,13,TRBD2,TGTGCCAGCCGAGGGGGTAGCGGGAGACAGCAGTACTTC,CASRGGSGRQQYF
TRBJ1-5,TRBV2,NA,14,NA,TGTGCCAGCAGTGGGGCAGGGGGCAATCAGCCCCAGCATTTT,CASSGAGGNQPQHF
TRBJ2-7,TRBV5-5,once,12,NA,TGTGCCAGCAGCTCCCCAGGGAACGAGCAGTACTTC,CASSSPGNEQYF
TRBJ2-7,TRBV7-9,NA,13,TRBD2,TGTGCCAGCAGCTTTGAACTAGCGGGCGAGCAGTACTTC,CASSFELAGEQYF
TRBJ2-1,TRBV1,NA,15,NA,TGCACCAGCAGCCAACCGACTAGCTCCTACAATGAGCAGTTCTTC,CTSSQPTSSYNEQFF
TRBJ2-7,TRBV7-9,NA,13,NA,TGTGCCAGCAGCCCCGCTGCGCATTACGAGCAGTACTTC,CASSPAAHYEQYF
TRBJ2-7,TRBV30,NA,14,TRBD2,TGTGCCTGGGGTAGGGGACTAGCGGGGAACGAGCAGTACTTC,CAWGRGLAGNEQYF
TRBJ2-3,TRBV19,NA,16,TRBD1,TGTGCCAGTAGTACCCCGAGACAGGGGAACACAGATACGCAGTATTTT,CASSTPRQGNTDTQYF
TRBJ1-2,TRBV5-4,NA,15,TRBD1,TGTGCCAGCAGCCCCCAGGAGGGGGCGATTGAAGCATACACCTTC,CASSPQEGAIEAYTF
TRBJ1-1,TRBV2,NA,14,NA,TGTGCCAGCTCGGACAGCCCCATGAACACTGAAGCTTTCTTT,CASSDSPMNTEAFF
TRBJ1-2,TRBV3-1/TRBV3-2,NA,15,TRBD1,TGTGCCAGCAGCTTCCGACAGGGGTCGAGCTATGGCTACACCTTC,CASSFRQGSSYGYTF
TRBJ2-2,TRBV13,once,15,TRBD1,TGTGCCAGCACCCCCGGGACAGGGGTCACCGGGGAGCTGTTTTTT,CASTPGTGVTGELFF
TRBJ1-2,TRBV30,NA,12,NA,TGTGCCTGGGCACAGGGCCTGGATGGCTACACCTTC,CAWAQGLDGYTF
TRBJ1-2,TRBV10-2,NA,18,TRBD1,TGCGCCAGCAGTGGTCAGGGGGCGGAGCGGGGTTGGTCTTATGGCTACACCTTC,CASSGQGAERGWSYGYTF
TRBJ2-5,TRBV5-6,NA,14,NA,TGTGCCAGCAGCTTGGTAGCGACCCAAGAGACCCAGTACTTC,CASSLVATQETQYF
TRBJ1-4,TRBV7-8,NA,16,NA,TGTGCCAGCAGCTTAGCGCGGTCGACCCGATATGAAAAACTGTTTTTT,CASSLARSTRYEKLFF
TRBJ1-2,TRBV9,NA,13,NA,TGTGCCAGCAGCGCCGGGACTAACTATGGCTACACCTTT,CASSAGTNYGYTF